What follows are 20 T cell receptor beta chains derived from one specimen sequenced in a study of molecular identifiers for immune sequencing clone quantification. A single record per CDR3 protein comes from TCRdb applying MiXCR to the PCR reads. This table holds about 320,000 distinct CDR3 sequences, roughly 23% found once. Sequencing input: naive CD8+ T cells from blood, with Jurkat cell RNA spiked in. Stated subset: FACS-sorted CD8+CD4-CCR7+CD45RA+ naive T cells. The receptor source for this set is a human donor in good health. Some libraries in this study had Jurkat cell RNA spiked in.

This clonotype was seen more than once but under ten times. Compared with germline, one end of the junction differs, possibly owing to a read error. The chain uses TRBV6-2 or TRBV6-3 and TRBJ1-2; TRBD1 agrees at 7 bases. The CDR3 totals 11 residues. Germline V CDR1 and CDR2: MNHEY, SVGEGT. CDR3 amino acids: CASSYGMGQSF. DNA for the CDR3: TGTGCCAGCAGTTACGGGATGGGACAGAGCTTC.

As regards this clonotype: Here the CDR3 omits its conserved ending phenylalanine or tryptophan, so a read error is the likely source. The CDR3 DNA reads as TGTGCCAGCTCCTCGGCAGGGGAAAATCAGCCCCAGCATCTT. It encodes CASSSAGENQPQHL. This chain links TRBV27 with TRBJ1-5; D may be TRBD1 (6 bases). CDR1 MNHEY and CDR2 SMNVEV come from the germline V gene (reference sequence). V was cut by 8 bases and J by 4 bases, with 15 bases left in between. The CDR3 totals 14 residues.

In its sample, this clonotype was seen many times. The gene calls are TRBV6-5 and TRBJ1-5; D remains unclear. Trimming left V 0 bases short and J 3 bases short, with 9 bases between. The CDR3 consists of 15 residues. Per germline, CDR1 MNHEY and CDR2 SVGAGI. The CDR3 nucleotides are TGTGCCAGCAGTTACTCGTCGGATTCCAATCAGCCCCAGCATTTT. Protein product: CASSYSSDSNQPQHF.

Remarks on this clonotype: A read error may be the cause here, since a much bigger clone is one base away. The genes are TRBV7-3 and TRBJ2-7; the D gene is possibly TRBD2 (7 bases). Trimming removed 5 bases from V and 3 bases from J, with 17 bases in between. The CDR3 consists of 15 residues. The germline CDR1 and CDR2 sequences are SGHTA and FQGTGA. The CDR3 bases are TGTGCCAGCAGCCCAGTGAGGGGGGGCAGCTACGAGCAGTACTTC. It translates to CASSPVRGGSYEQYF.

This clonotype appeared many times. The V and J genes are TRBV9 and TRBJ2-3; 8 bases are a match to TRBD2. The CDR3 has 15 amino acids. CDR1 is SGDLS, CDR2 YYNGEE, per germline. The V and J ends lost 2 bases and 3 bases, in that order; junction bases with no gene match: 5. The CDR3 DNA follows: TGTGCCAGCAGCGTCAGCGGGGGTCGGACAGATACGCAGTATTTT. Its translation is CASSVSGGRTDTQYF.

The table lists this clonotype with a count of one. One junction end disagrees with the germline gene, perhaps due to a read error. The J gene is TRBJ2-7, the V gene TRBV7-9; tentatively, D is TRBD2 (5 bases). The length of the CDR3 is 11 residues. Germline-derived CDR1 and CDR2 are SEHNR and FQNEAQ (reference sequence). The CDR3 spells CASSPGGEQHF. The CDR3 region has the DNA TGTGCCAGCAGCCCAGGAGGCGAGCAGCACTTC.

V and J are TRBV29-1 and TRBJ2-3; 7 bases line up with TRBD1. Germline CDR1 SQVTM, CDR2 ANQGSEA. The CDR3 length is 16 residues. After removal of 4 bases from V and 6 bases from J, the junction contained 16 bases not matched to a gene. In DNA, the CDR3 is TGCAGCGTTGTACCCACGGGACAGATCTTAACGGATACGCAGTATTTT. Protein product: CSVVPTGQILTDTQYF.

This clonotype has at least ten counts. The V gene is TRBV29-1, the J gene TRBJ2-2; 8 bases are a match to TRBD1. V lost 6 bases to trimming and J lost 7 bases; unmatched junction nucleotides: 10. There are 14 residues in the CDR3. Germline CDR1 is SQVTM and CDR2 is ANQGSEA. CDR3 in amino acids: CSVPDRAGSGELFF. Here the CDR3 DNA reads TGCAGCGTCCCGGACAGGGCCGGAAGCGGGGAGCTGTTTTTT.

Ten or more counts support this clonotype. This rearrangement joins TRBV6-6 to TRBJ2-7; D is tentatively TRBD1 or TRBD2 (6 bases each). The germline V gene encodes CDR1 MNHNY and CDR2 SVGAGI (reference sequence). Trimming pared 7 bases from V and 5 bases from J, leaving 9 bases between. The CDR3 is made up of 11 amino acids. CDR3 protein: CASTEGDEQYF. The CDR3 DNA sequence: TGTGCCAGCACGGAGGGGGACGAGCAGTACTTC.

As regards this clonotype: A much larger clonotype is one base distant, so this may be a read error. The chain carries TRBV29-1 and TRBJ2-2; D unclear. With 4 bases removed from V and 7 bases from J, the gap between germline ends came to 13 bases. Germline V lookup: CDR1 SQVTM, CDR2 ANQGSEA. The CDR3 extends over 13 amino acids. Here the CDR3 DNA reads TGCAGCGTTGGGACCGAGAAAAACGGGGAGCTGTTTTTT. This translates into CSVGTEKNGELFF.

Notes on this clonotype: A much larger clone lies a single base off, so this may be a read error. No conserved phenylalanine or tryptophan is present at the end of the CDR3, so a read error is the likely explanation. The chain couples TRBV27 to TRBJ2-3; TRBD2 agrees at 7 bases. CDR1 is MNHEY and CDR2 is SMNVEV in the germline V gene (reference sequence). The V and J ends lost 2 bases and 8 bases, in that order; junction bases with no gene match: 10. The CDR3 spans 15 residues. This CDR3 is CASSLLAAREGTQYL. In DNA form, the CDR3 reads TGTGCCAGCAGTTTACTAGCGGCTCGAGAAGGTACGCAGTATCTT.

This clonotype was picked up many times. The V and J genes are TRBV7-9 and TRBJ2-7; no reliable D call. The CDR3 is 14 amino acids. V dropped 1 base and J dropped 4 bases, with 11 bases sitting between them. The germline V gene encodes CDR1 SEHNR and CDR2 FQNEAQ (reference sequence). The CDR3 nucleotides are TGTGCCAGCAGCTTAGTGGCCAGCAGTTACGAGCAGTACTTC. This gives the protein CASSLVASSYEQYF.

Many counts were recorded for this clonotype. The J gene is TRBJ2-4, the V gene TRBV27; D is possibly TRBD1 or TRBD2 (5 bases each). CDR1 is MNHEY, CDR2 SMNVEV, per germline (reference sequence). V lost 4 bases and J lost 1, with 5 bases in between. The length of the CDR3 is 13 residues. The CDR3 sequence is CASSWGAKNIQYF. The CDR3 DNA is TGTGCCAGCAGTTGGGGGGCCAAAAACATTCAGTACTTC.

As for this clonotype: A much larger clone lies a single base off, so this may be a read error. The chain links TRBV7-9 to TRBJ2-5; D might be TRBD1 (6 bases). This CDR3 comprises 13 residues. Trimming pared 6 bases from V and 4 bases from J, leaving 12 bases between. Germline CDR1 reads SEHNR; CDR2 reads FQNEAQ (reference sequence). For the CDR3, the DNA is TGTGCCAGCAGTAATCAGGGGACAGAGACCCAGTACTTC. It is translated as CASSNQGTETQYF.

Comments on this clonotype: Possible read error: a much larger clone is one base away. The chain employs TRBV5-1 and TRBJ2-7; 7 bases match TRBD1. The germline gives CDR1 SGHRS, CDR2 YFSETQ. The CDR3 extends over 13 amino acids. V lost 6 bases, J lost 6 bases, and 9 bases stayed unmatched. CDR3 DNA sequence: TGCGCCAGCAACCCCCCTGAGGGGGCCGAGCAGTACTTC. It translates to CASNPPEGAEQYF.

Points on this clonotype: One end of the junction varies from germline; a read error may be responsible. This chain joins TRBV24-1 and TRBJ2-2; 7 bases fit TRBD2. Germline-derived CDR1 and CDR2 are KGHDR and SFDVKD. The CDR3 length is 15 residues. The CDR3 DNA follows: TGTGCCACCAGTGATGTGGGGGGGAACACCGGGGAGCAGTTTTTT. It codes for CATSDVGGNTGEQFF.

This clonotype was observed many times. The chain combines TRBV30 with TRBJ1-5, with a weak D call TRBD1 (6 bases). Germline lookup yields CDR1 GTSNPN and CDR2 SVGIG (reference sequence). CDR3 size: 15 residues. V was shortened by 2 bases and J by 3 bases, with 14 bases between the two germline ends. The CDR3 sequence: CAWSSTGYDNQPQHF. CDR3 nucleotides: TGTGCCTGGAGTAGTACAGGGTACGACAATCAGCCCCAGCATTTT.

V gene TRBV20-1 combines with J gene TRBJ2-3, with D perhaps given as TRBD1 or TRBD2 (5 bases each). The V gene's germline CDR1 is DFQATT and CDR2 SNEGSKA (reference sequence). V shed 5 bases and J shed 0 bases, with 21 bases lying between them. This CDR3 is built from 17 residues. The CDR3 spells CSAYGASPYFSTDTQYF. DNA of the CDR3: TGCAGTGCTTACGGGGCGTCCCCATACTTCAGCACAGATACGCAGTATTTT.

Turning to this clonotype: This may be a read error, as it is one base from a much larger clone. V gene TRBV12-5 combines with J gene TRBJ2-1; 11 bases line up with TRBD2. This CDR3 comprises 16 residues. Germline V gene data show CDR1 as LGHNT and CDR2 as FRNRAP. CDR3 sequence: CACGLNSGGAGYEQFF. For the CDR3, the DNA is TGTGCTTGTGGTTTGAATAGCGGGGGGGCGGGGTATGAGCAGTTCTTC.

On this clonotype: The CDR3 end shows no conserved phenylalanine or tryptophan, and so a read error is likely. The chain has TRBV7-9 and TRBJ1-1; D not resolved. This CDR3 comprises 13 residues. In germline, CDR1 is SEHNR, CDR2 FQNEAQ (reference sequence). V was shortened by 8 bases and J by 5 bases, with 15 bases between the two germline ends. This chain's CDR3 is CASGPPGRTEAFL. For the CDR3, the DNA is TGTGCCAGCGGCCCCCCGGGTAGAACTGAAGCTTTCCTT.